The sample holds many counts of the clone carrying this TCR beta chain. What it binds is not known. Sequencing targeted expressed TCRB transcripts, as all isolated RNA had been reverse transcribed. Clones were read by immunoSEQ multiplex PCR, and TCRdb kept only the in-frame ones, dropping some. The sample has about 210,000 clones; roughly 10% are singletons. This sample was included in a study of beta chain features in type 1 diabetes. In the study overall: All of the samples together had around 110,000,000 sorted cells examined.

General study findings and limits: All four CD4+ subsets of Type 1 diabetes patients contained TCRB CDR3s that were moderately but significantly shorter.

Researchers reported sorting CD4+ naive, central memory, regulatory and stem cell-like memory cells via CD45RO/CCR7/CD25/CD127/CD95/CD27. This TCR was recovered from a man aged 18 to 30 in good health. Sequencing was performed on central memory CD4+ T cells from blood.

CDR3 DNA: TGTGCCAGCGGGGGACGCACCACCGGGTCCAATGAGCAGTTCTTC. The encoded protein is CASGGRTTGSNEQFF. The V call is TRBV2, the J call TRBJ2-1; D possibly uses TRBD1 or TRBD2 (5 bases each). The CDR3 totals 15 residues. Per the germline V gene, CDR1 is SNHLY and CDR2 is FYNNEI. V lost 8 bases and J lost 6, with 20 bases in between.